What follows are 27 T cell receptor beta chains derived from one specimen sequenced in a study of long-term antiretroviral therapy in people with HIV. The authors ran the immunoSEQ assay, v3.0, at survey level. Assay used: immunoSEQ multiplex PCR; TCRdb lists only in-frame clones, some missing. Of more than 20,000 clones in the sample, 85% were seen once. The source was unsorted PBMCs, collected around 4 years after starting antiretroviral therapy. These receptors came from a man in his late teens or twenties with HIV.

The genes are TRBV2 and TRBJ1-3, with 8 bases that match TRBD1. This CDR3 region has 13 residues. Germline lookup yields CDR1 SNHLY and CDR2 FYNNEI. The V segment lost 10 bases and the J segment 2 bases; nucleotides outside the gene matches: 4. CDR3 in DNA: TGTGCCAAAGGGGACAGGCCTGGAAACACCATATATTTT. It encodes CAKGDRPGNTIYF.

The V call is TRBV7-6, the J call TRBJ1-4, with D unclear. Trimming cost V 4 bases and J 5 bases, with 11 bases left between them. Germline V gives CDR1 SGHVS, CDR2 FNYEAQ. The CDR3 covers 14 residues. In DNA form, the CDR3 reads TGTGCCAGCAGCTGGACTCTGGGGAATGAAAAACTGTTTTTT. Residues: CASSWTLGNEKLFF. Filled out from reference TRBV7-6 and TRBJ1-4, the complete variable domain reads GAGVSQSPRYKVTKRGQDVALRCDPISGHVSLYWYRQALGQGPEFLTYFNYEAQQDKSGLPNDRFSAERPEGSISTLTIQRTEQRDSAMYRCASSWTLGNEKLFFGSGTQLSVL.

The J gene is TRBJ1-5, the V gene TRBV27; D not resolved. V was trimmed by 4 bases and J by 5 bases, leaving 9 bases between them. In germline, CDR1 is MNHEY, CDR2 SMNVEV (reference sequence). The CDR3 loop spans 13 amino acids. CDR3 in amino acids: CASSWTQDQPQHF. CDR3 sequence (DNA): TGTGCCAGCAGTTGGACCCAGGATCAGCCCCAGCATTTT.

V and J are TRBV7-9 and TRBJ1-2; 9 positions agree with TRBD1. The CDR3 has 13 residues. J lost 8 bases, V lost 6 bases, and 7 bases had no gene match. The germline gives CDR1 SEHNR, CDR2 FQNEAQ (reference sequence). This CDR3 is CASSIQGARGYTF. The CDR3 DNA follows: TGTGCCAGCAGTATACAGGGGGCGCGGGGCTACACCTTC. Full variable domain (outside the CDR3, taken from reference TRBV7-9 and TRBJ1-2): DTGVSQNPRHKITKRGQNVTFRCDPISEHNRLYWYRQTLGQGPEFLTYFQNEAQLEKSRLLSDRFSAERPKGSFSTLEIQRTEQGDSAMYLCASSIQGARGYTFGSGTRLTVV.

This chain connects TRBV10-3 to TRBJ2-1, with 13 positions matching TRBD2. Looked up from germline, CDR1 is ENHRY and CDR2 is SYGVKD. This CDR3 is 18 amino acids long. Germline trimming cut 7 bases from V and 2 bases from J; bases unmatched to any gene: 11. CDR3 sequence (DNA): TGTGCCATCACTCTGTCCGGGACTAGCGGGGCCCCCTACAATGAGCAGTTCTTC. This codes for CAITLSGTSGAPYNEQFF.

The genes are TRBV4-2 and TRBJ2-5; TRBD2 agrees at 7 bases. After removal of 0 bases from V and 5 bases from J, the junction contained 6 bases not matched to a gene. This CDR3 contains 15 residues. Germline CDR1 and CDR2: LGHNA and YNFKEQ. CDR3 DNA sequence: TGTGCCAGCAGCCAAGAAGTGGGGGGGAAGGAGACCCAGTACTTC. It translates to CASSQEVGGKETQYF.

V is TRBV2 and J is TRBJ2-2; D gene ambiguous. This CDR3 spans 15 amino acids. CDR1 and CDR2 from the germline V gene are SNHLY and FYNNEI. Trimming cost V 7 bases and J 5 bases, with 17 bases left between them. For the CDR3, the DNA is TGTGCCAGCACTCGGTGGCAGTTTTTAACCGGGGAGCTGTTTTTT. Translated, it gives CASTRWQFLTGELFF.

Of note for this clone: Relative to the germline gene, one junction end is altered; a read error may explain this. The chain has TRBV13 and TRBJ2-1, with 8 bases matching TRBD2. The CDR3 is 16 residues long. Germline CDR1 is PRHDT and CDR2 is FYEKMQ (reference sequence). CDR3: CASSDLAGNPYSEQFF. CDR3 DNA sequence: TGTGCCAGCAGCGATTTAGCGGGGAATCCCTACAGTGAGCAGTTCTTC.

This clone has only a few counts. The chain links TRBV19 to TRBJ2-2; D remains ambiguous. This CDR3 comprises 12 residues. CDR1 and CDR2 from the germline V gene are LNHDA and SQIVND (reference sequence). V shed 7 bases and J shed 6 bases, with 9 bases lying between them. The CDR3 DNA reads as TGTGCCAGTAATCTGGGCGCCGGGGAGCTGTTTTTT. As protein: CASNLGAGELFF.

This chain connects TRBV5-4 to TRBJ1-1; 7 bases are a match to TRBD1. The CDR3 is 14 residues long. Germline V CDR1 and CDR2: SGHNT, YYREEE (reference sequence). V lost 4 bases to trimming and J lost 0 bases; unmatched junction nucleotides: 3. In DNA, the CDR3 is TGTGCCAGCAGCCCGGGACAGATGAACACTGAAGCTTTCTTT. This translates into CASSPGQMNTEAFF.

This chain connects TRBV5-4 to TRBJ1-3, with 9 nucleotides matching TRBD1. The CDR3 runs 16 residues. V lost 4 bases, J lost 1 base, and 6 bases stayed unmatched. Germline CDR1 and CDR2: SGHNT and YYREEE (reference sequence). The CDR3 coding sequence is TGTGCCAGCAGCCTCCGGGACAGGGATTCTGGAAACACCATATATTTT. Its translation: CASSLRDRDSGNTIYF.

The rearrangement uses TRBV10-3 and TRBJ2-7, with D unclear. Trimming pared 6 bases from V and 0 bases from J, leaving 3 bases between. Germline-derived CDR1 and CDR2 are ENHRY and SYGVKD. The CDR3 is 11 amino acids. This CDR3 is CAISSSYEQYF. The CDR3 DNA sequence: TGTGCCATCAGCAGCTCCTACGAGCAGTACTTC.

CDR3 region: CASSPPTGGHSYEQYF. The CDR3 region has the DNA TGTGCCAGCTCACCACCTACGGGCGGCCATTCCTACGAGCAGTACTTC. The rearrangement links TRBV18 to TRBJ2-7; D unresolved. Looked up from germline, CDR1 is KGHSH and CDR2 is LQKENI. Trimming took 0 bases from V and 1 from J, leaving 13 bases between them. The CDR3 length is 16 residues.

This clone appeared a single time. The rearrangement joins TRBV7-9 to TRBJ2-3; 8 bases align to TRBD1. In germline, CDR1 is SEHNR, CDR2 FQNEAQ (reference sequence). Trimming removed 5 bases from V and 2 bases from J; junction bases left unmatched: 3. The CDR3 is 14 residues long. In DNA form, the CDR3 reads TGTGCCAGCAGCCGGGGACAGGACACAGATACGCAGTATTTT. It is translated as CASSRGQDTDTQYF.

The J gene is TRBJ1-4, the V gene TRBV23-1; D remains unclear. TRBV23-1 is filed as an ORF, its function uncertain. The CDR3 length is 15 residues. Trimming stripped 2 bases from V and 0 bases from J, with 7 bases between. CDR3 sequence reads: CASSQGSATNEKLFF. As DNA, the CDR3 is TGCGCCAGCAGTCAAGGGTCTGCAACTAATGAAAAACTGTTTTTT.

The chain uses TRBV2 and TRBJ1-1; D possibly corresponds to TRBD1 (6 bases). CDR3 length: 13 residues. With 9 bases removed from V and 3 bases from J, the gap between germline ends came to 14 bases. Germline loops: CDR1 SNHLY, CDR2 FYNNEI. The CDR3 spells CARKGVYDTEAFF. In DNA form, the CDR3 reads TGTGCCAGAAAGGGGGTGTACGACACTGAAGCTTTCTTT.

The CDR3 region is CAISGPGQGNERDTEAFF. CDR3 nucleotide sequence: TGTGCCATCAGTGGGCCGGGACAGGGAAATGAGAGGGACACTGAAGCTTTCTTT. The chain joins TRBV10-3 to TRBJ1-1; 9 positions match TRBD1. The CDR3 sequence is 18 residues long. V dropped 4 bases and J dropped 3; count of bases not matched to a gene: 15. CDR1 and CDR2 from the germline V gene are ENHRY and SYGVKD.

The V gene is TRBV28, the J gene TRBJ2-7; 8 bases fit TRBD1. The CDR3 covers 18 residues. Germline trimming cut 5 bases from V and 0 bases from J; bases unmatched to any gene: 15. CDR1 is MDHEN and CDR2 is SYDVKM in the germline V gene. CDR3 coding DNA: TGTGCCAGCAGTCCCGCGTACGACAGGGGCGATCACTCCTACGAGCAGTACGTC. This codes for CASSPAYDRGDHSYEQYV.

Written as DNA, the CDR3 is TGTGCCAGCAGTTTGCCCGAGACTAGCGGGGGGTCCGAGCAGTTCTTC. Its protein is CASSLPETSGGSEQFF. The genes are TRBV28 and TRBJ2-1; 13 positions agree with TRBD2. This CDR3 has 16 amino acids. Germline trimming cut 3 bases from V and 10 bases from J; bases unmatched to any gene: 9. The V gene's germline CDR1 is MDHEN and CDR2 SYDVKM. Using reference TRBV28 and TRBJ2-1 for the parts outside the CDR3, the full variable domain is DVKVTQSSRYLVKRTGEKVFLECVQDMDHENMFWYRQDPGLGLRLIYFSYDVKMKEKGDIPEGYSVSREKKERFSLILESASTNQTSMYLCASSLPETSGGSEQFFGPGTRLTVL.

This clone came up once. V is TRBV11-2 and J is TRBJ2-4; D is perhaps TRBD2 (6 bases). Per germline, CDR1 SGHAT and CDR2 FQNNGV. With 3 bases removed from V and 3 bases from J, the gap between germline ends came to 15 bases. The CDR3 is 16 residues long. This CDR3 reads CASSLFRGIDKNIQYF. In DNA, the CDR3 is TGTGCCAGCAGCTTGTTCCGCGGGATTGACAAAAACATTCAGTACTTC.

J is TRBJ2-1 and V is TRBV5-1, with 10 bases that match TRBD2. V shed 7 bases, J shed 2 bases, and the junction held 6 bases outside the gene matches. Germline assignment: CDR1 SGHRS and CDR2 YFSETQ. The CDR3 has 15 amino acids. CDR3 coding DNA: TGCGCCAGCGGCTCTAGCGGGGGCCCCTACAATGAGCAGTTCTTC. It codes for CASGSSGGPYNEQFF.

This clone was observed a handful of times. The chain joins TRBV2 to TRBJ1-6, with D perhaps TRBD1 (5 bases). V was clipped by 2 bases and J by 7 bases, with 12 bases between them. Per germline, CDR1 SNHLY and CDR2 FYNNEI. The CDR3 consists of 15 residues. The CDR3 nucleotides are TGTGCCAGCAGTGAACCCAGACAGCCCAATTCACCCCTCCACTTT. Translated, it gives CASSEPRQPNSPLHF.

The chain recombines TRBV30 with TRBJ1-1; TRBD1 might be the D (5 bases). CDR1 and CDR2 from the germline V gene are GTSNPN and SVGIG (reference sequence). The CDR3 runs 13 residues. Trimming removed 3 bases at V and 1 base at J, with 9 bases between. The CDR3 DNA reads as TGTGCCTGGAGCAGAGGGGCGAACACTGAAGCTTTCTTT. Its translation is CAWSRGANTEAFF. Combining the CDR3 with reference TRBV30 and TRBJ1-1 gives the whole variable domain SQTIHQWPATLVQPVGSPLSLECTVEGTSNPNLYWYRQAAGRGLQLLFYSVGIGQISSEVPQNLSASRPQDRQFILSSKKLLLSDSGFYLCAWSRGANTEAFFGQGTRLTVV.

The chain employs TRBV30 and TRBJ2-3; either TRBD1 or TRBD2 may supply D (6 bases each). The CDR3 is made up of 12 amino acids. Germline V gene sequence: CDR1 GTSNPN, CDR2 SVGIG (reference sequence). Trimming removed 1 base at V and 5 bases at J, with 7 bases between. The CDR3 loop is CAWSEGGDTQYF. CDR3 DNA: TGTGCCTGGAGTGAGGGGGGAGATACGCAGTATTTT.

This sequence joins TRBV6-5 and TRBJ1-1; unclear D gene. The CDR3 consists of 15 residues. The germline gives CDR1 MNHEY, CDR2 SVGAGI. Trimming stripped 0 bases from V and 2 bases from J, with 10 bases between. CDR3 in DNA: TGTGCCAGCAGTTACTCCCCGGGTCCCAACACTGAAGCTTTCTTT. Its protein is CASSYSPGPNTEAFF.

The V and J genes are TRBV7-9 and TRBJ2-3; the match to TRBD1 covers 8 bases. Trimming at V came to 5 bases and at J to 3 bases, leaving 10 bases not matched to a gene. This CDR3 contains 16 residues. Germline V gene lookup returns CDR1 SEHNR and CDR2 FQNEAQ (reference sequence). CDR3 in DNA: TGTGCCAGCAGCGCCTACCAGGGGGCCGGGACAGATACGCAGTATTTT. This encodes CASSAYQGAGTDTQYF.

The chain is built from TRBV5-1 and TRBJ1-2; maybe TRBD1 (6 bases). Trimming removed 4 bases from V and 2 bases from J, with 12 bases in between. The CDR3 has 14 residues. Germline V gene data show CDR1 as SGHRS and CDR2 as YFSETQ. CDR3 sequence (DNA): TGCGCCAGCAGCCCCCCCGGACAGAACTATGGCTACACCTTC. Protein sequence: CASSPPGQNYGYTF.